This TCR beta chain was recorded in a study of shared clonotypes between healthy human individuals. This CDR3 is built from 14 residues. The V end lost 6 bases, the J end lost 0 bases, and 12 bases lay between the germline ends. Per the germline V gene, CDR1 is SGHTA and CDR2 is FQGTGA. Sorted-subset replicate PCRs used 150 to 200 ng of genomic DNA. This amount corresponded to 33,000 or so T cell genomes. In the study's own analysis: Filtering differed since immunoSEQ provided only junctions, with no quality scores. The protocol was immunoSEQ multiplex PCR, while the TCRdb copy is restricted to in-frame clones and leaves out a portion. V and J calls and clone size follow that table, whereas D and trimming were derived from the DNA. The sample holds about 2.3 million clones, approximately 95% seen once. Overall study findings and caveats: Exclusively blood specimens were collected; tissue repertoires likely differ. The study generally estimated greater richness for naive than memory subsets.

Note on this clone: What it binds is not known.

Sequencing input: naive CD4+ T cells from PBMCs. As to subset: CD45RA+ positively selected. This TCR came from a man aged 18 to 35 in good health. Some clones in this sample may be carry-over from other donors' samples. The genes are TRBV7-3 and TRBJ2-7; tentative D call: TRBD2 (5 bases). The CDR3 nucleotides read TGTGCCAGCAGTTTGGACTCCCGCTCCTACGAGCAGTACTTC. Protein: CASSLDSRSYEQYF.